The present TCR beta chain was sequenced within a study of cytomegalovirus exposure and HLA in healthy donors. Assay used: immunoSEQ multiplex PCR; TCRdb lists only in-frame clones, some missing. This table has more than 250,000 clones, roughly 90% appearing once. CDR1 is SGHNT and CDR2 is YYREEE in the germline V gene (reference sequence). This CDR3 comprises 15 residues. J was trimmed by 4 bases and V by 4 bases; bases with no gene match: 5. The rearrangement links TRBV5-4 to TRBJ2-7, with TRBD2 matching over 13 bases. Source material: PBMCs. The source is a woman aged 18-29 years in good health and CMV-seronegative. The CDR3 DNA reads TGTGCCAGCAGCCTAGGACTAGCGGGGGCTTACGAGCAGTACTTC. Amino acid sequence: CASSLGLAGAYEQYF.